The 10 T cell receptor beta chains presented below share a single source sample, sequenced in a study of T cell responses to AZD1222 COVID-19 vaccine. Sequencing was performed with immunoSEQ multiplex PCR; in TCRdb, only in-frame clones are kept and a portion is missing. The sample lists roughly 190,000 clones; more than 80% were seen once. Source: peripheral blood, taken 28 days after the second dose of the MenACWY control vaccine. All receptors derive from an adult who received the MenACWY meningococcal vaccine as a control.

V usage is TRBV24-1 and J usage is TRBJ2-1; D gene uncertain. The CDR3 runs 13 residues. CDR1 is KGHDR and CDR2 is SFDVKD in the germline V gene. Trimming left V 0 bases short and J 9 bases short, with 8 bases between. The CDR3 DNA reads as TGTGCCACCAGTGATTTGCCAGCGCGTGAGCAGTTCTTC. Amino acid sequence: CATSDLPAREQFF.

This chain joins TRBV7-2 and TRBJ2-5; D gene ambiguous. Trimming cost V 1 base and J 0 bases, with 6 bases left between them. This CDR3 has 14 residues. CDR1 and CDR2 (germline): SGHTA, FQGNSA. The CDR3 loop is CASSLDRNQETQYF. DNA for the CDR3: TGTGCCAGCAGCTTAGACCGCAACCAAGAGACCCAGTACTTC.

J is TRBJ1-4 and V is TRBV6-5; TRBD1 matches at 7 bases. CDR1 is MNHEY and CDR2 is SVGAGI in the germline V gene. The CDR3 sequence is 15 residues long. After removal of 0 bases from V and 10 bases from J, the junction contained 8 bases not matched to a gene. The CDR3 region has the DNA TGTGCCAGCAGTTACTCTTTTGACAGGGTGGGAAAACTGTTTTTT. It encodes CASSYSFDRVGKLFF.

The chain joins TRBV7-3 to TRBJ2-7; no clear D. V lost 5 bases and J lost 7, with 15 bases in between. The CDR3 is 13 amino acids. Germline V gives CDR1 SGHTA, CDR2 FQGTGA. The CDR3 loop is CASSKPPLDEQYF. The CDR3 DNA reads as TGTGCCAGCAGCAAACCACCGCTAGATGAGCAGTACTTC.

The chain employs TRBV3-1 (or the pseudogene TRBV3-2) and TRBJ1-1; no clear D. Germline V gives CDR1 LGHDT, CDR2 YNNKEL (reference sequence). The ends were cut back, 7 bases at V and 4 bases at J, with 19 bases in the middle. CDR3 length equals 15 residues. The CDR3 DNA follows: TGTGCCAGCACCCGAATGCATCAATCTGCCACTGAAGCTTTCTTT. Encoded protein: CASTRMHQSATEAFF.

The V gene is TRBV9, the J gene TRBJ2-1, with D possibly matching TRBD2 (5 bases). Germline V gene sequence: CDR1 SGDLS, CDR2 YYNGEE. The CDR3 extends over 15 amino acids. V was trimmed by 0 bases and J by 12 bases, leaving 19 bases between them. In DNA form, the CDR3 reads TGTGCCAGCAGCGTAGCTGAGAATAGCGTTAAGGGGCAGTTCTTC. Its protein product is CASSVAENSVKGQFF.

J is TRBJ2-1 and V is TRBV7-2; 10 bases line up with TRBD2. Trimming cost V 5 bases and J 7 bases; bases outside gene matches: 17. Germline CDR1 reads SGHTA; CDR2 reads FQGNSA. CDR3 length: 18 amino acids. The chain's CDR3 is CASSPWGSGRTKGNEQFF. CDR3 DNA sequence: TGTGCCAGCAGCCCCTGGGGTAGCGGGAGGACCAAAGGGAATGAGCAGTTCTTC.

The chain has TRBV7-7 and TRBJ2-2; D is possibly TRBD1 (6 bases). Germline values: CDR1 SSHAT, CDR2 FNYEAQ (reference sequence). V lost 5 bases to trimming and J lost 6 bases, with 10 bases between them. There are 13 residues in the CDR3. CDR3 protein: CASSPSGAGELFF. The CDR3 DNA reads TGTGCCAGCAGCCCATCAGGGGCCGGGGAGCTGTTTTTT.

This rearrangement joins TRBV7-9 to TRBJ1-6; weak D call: TRBD1 (5 bases). Trimming removed 2 bases at V and 7 bases at J, with 18 bases between. CDR1 is SEHNR, CDR2 FQNEAQ, per germline (reference sequence). The CDR3 extends over 17 amino acids. Written as DNA, the CDR3 is TGTGCCAGCAGCTTAAGGCGGGGGAGAATGGGCAATTCACCCCTCCACTTT. This translates into CASSLRRGRMGNSPLHF.

The rearrangement joins TRBV30 to TRBJ1-2; 7 bases map to TRBD1. Trimming cost V 5 bases and J 4 bases; bases outside gene matches: 4. The CDR3 is 12 amino acids. The germline gives CDR1 GTSNPN, CDR2 SVGIG (reference sequence). CDR3 residues: CAWGTEVYGYTF. In nucleotides, the CDR3 is TGTGCCTGGGGGACAGAGGTCTATGGCTACACCTTC.